What follows are 15 T cell receptor beta chains derived from one specimen sequenced in a study of cytomegalovirus exposure and HLA in healthy donors. The PCR made use of 60 Vbeta and 13 Jbeta primers. Measured with immunoSEQ multiplex PCR; TCRdb has only the in-frame clones, and not every one. In the table there are about 89,000 clones, about 74% of which are singletons. The specimen was PBMCs. The receptor source for this set is a man aged 25 to 40 in good health and CMV-seronegative.

V gene TRBV28 combines with J gene TRBJ2-5, with TRBD2 matching over 9 bases. The CDR3 sequence is 16 residues long. Germline V lookup: CDR1 MDHEN, CDR2 SYDVKM. The V gene end was trimmed by 5 bases and the J gene end by 1 base; junction bases not matched to a gene: 8. In DNA, the CDR3 is TGTGCCAGCAGTCCCTCGGGAGCGGGAGGCCAAGAGACCCAGTACTTC. This translates into CASSPSGAGGQETQYF.

The chain employs TRBV6-1 and TRBJ1-2; 10 nucleotides agree with TRBD1. J gave up 4 bases and V 2 bases, and 7 bases lay outside the gene matches. Germline values: CDR1 MNHNS, CDR2 SASEGT. The CDR3 spans 16 residues. The DNA for the CDR3 is TGTGCCAGCAGTGAAATTTGGGACAGGGGTACCTATGGCTACACCTTC. Its protein is CASSEIWDRGTYGYTF.

The chain employs TRBV7-9 and TRBJ2-7; maybe TRBD2 (5 bases). Per the germline V gene, CDR1 is SEHNR and CDR2 is FQNEAQ (reference sequence). The germline V and J ends were trimmed by 3 bases and 7 bases, with 7 bases remaining between them. The CDR3 contains 11 residues. CDR3: CASSFEGEQYF. The CDR3, as DNA: TGTGCCAGCAGCTTCGAGGGAGAGCAGTACTTC.

V is TRBV6-5 and J is TRBJ2-2; 7 positions agree with TRBD2. The CDR3 has 14 amino acids. The J segment lost 2 bases and the V segment lost 7 bases, leaving 4 bases of the junction unmatched. Germline V lookup: CDR1 MNHEY, CDR2 SVGAGI. This CDR3 reads CASNRGDNTGELFF. Here the CDR3 DNA reads TGTGCCAGCAACCGGGGGGACAACACCGGGGAGCTGTTTTTT.

V usage is TRBV29-1 and J usage is TRBJ1-1; 7 nucleotides match TRBD1. CDR3 length: 12 residues. The germline gives CDR1 SQVTM, CDR2 ANQGSEA. V was pared by 6 bases and J by 4 bases, with 5 bases of the junction left unmatched. The DNA for the CDR3 is TGCAGCGTAAAGACAGGGCCCACTGAAGCTTTCTTT. Amino acid sequence: CSVKTGPTEAFF.

This clone was seen only a few times. The chain has TRBV5-3 and TRBJ1-6; D is ambiguous. TRBV5-3 is flagged as an ORF with uncertain function. V was trimmed by 3 bases and J by 7 bases, leaving 11 bases between them. This CDR3 contains 14 residues. CDR3 amino acids: CARSSDTPNSPLHF. The CDR3 DNA reads as TGTGCCAGAAGCTCCGACACCCCGAATTCACCCCTCCACTTT.

With regard to this clone: Relative to the germline gene, one junction end is altered; a read error may explain this. The rearrangement uses TRBV5-1 and TRBJ2-7; the D gene is possibly TRBD1 (5 bases). This CDR3 region has 13 residues. The germline V gene encodes CDR1 SGHRS and CDR2 YFSETQ. The CDR3 nucleotides are TGCGTCAGCAACCAGGACACGGCCTACGAGCAGTACTTC. Amino acids: CVSNQDTAYEQYF.

The chain links TRBV19 to TRBJ1-5, with D possibly TRBD1 on 5 matching bases. CDR3 length equals 14 residues. Trimming cost V 4 bases and J 9 bases, with 16 bases left between them. CDR1 and CDR2 from the germline V gene are LNHDA and SQIVND (reference sequence). CDR3 region: CASSTGRDLWPQHF. CDR3 DNA: TGTGCCAGTAGTACGGGCAGGGATCTTTGGCCCCAGCATTTT.

With respect to this clone: The CDR3 ends on some other residue instead of the conserved phenylalanine or tryptophan, so this is likely a read error. Because the CDR3's place on the DNA is in doubt, the DNA is left out and the CDR3 is given as listed by TCRdb. This chain uses TRBV25-1 with TRBJ1-4; the table's D call of TRBD1 was not tested on the DNA. The CDR3 numbers 15 amino acids, ends counted. Germline values: CDR1 MGHDK, CDR2 SYGVNS. CDR3 sequence: CASSDWGTGGEKRFI.

The CDR3 DNA follows: TGTGCCAGCAGCTTGCCAGGGGGCCTCGGGTTTGAAAAACTGTTTTTT. Translated: CASSLPGGLGFEKLFF. The V call is TRBV7-9, the J call TRBJ1-4, with TRBD1 identical over 8 bases. V shed 3 bases, J shed 7 bases, and the junction held 10 bases outside the gene matches. The CDR3 consists of 16 residues. Germline-derived CDR1 and CDR2 are SEHNR and FQNEAQ (reference sequence). Combining the CDR3 with reference TRBV7-9 and TRBJ1-4 gives the whole variable domain DTGVSQNPRHKITKRGQNVTFRCDPISEHNRLYWYRQTLGQGPEFLTYFQNEAQLEKSRLLSDRFSAERPKGSFSTLEIQRTEQGDSAMYLCASSLPGGLGFEKLFFGSGTQLSVL.

The chain joins TRBV5-6 to TRBJ2-5; 9 nucleotides agree with TRBD2. CDR1 is SGHDT and CDR2 is YYEEEE in the germline V gene. Unmatched junction bases numbered 1, after V lost 2 bases and J lost 5 bases. The CDR3 length is 13 residues. The CDR3 region is CASSFSGSETQYF. CDR3 coding DNA: TGTGCCAGCAGCTTTAGCGGGAGTGAGACCCAGTACTTC.

The J gene is TRBJ1-5, the V gene TRBV6-5; D gene unclear. V was trimmed by 5 bases and J by 1 base, leaving 9 bases between them. CDR1 and CDR2 from the germline V gene are MNHEY and SVGAGI. This CDR3 comprises 14 residues. The CDR3 loop is CASSRSESNQPQHF. The CDR3 DNA sequence: TGTGCCAGCAGTAGAAGTGAGAGCAATCAGCCCCAGCATTTT.

The CDR3 coding sequence is TGTGCCACCAGCAGAGGCCCGGGACTAGCGGGTCTCAATGAGCAGTTCTTC. It is translated as CATSRGPGLAGLNEQFF. The chain recombines TRBV15 with TRBJ2-1; 12 bases align to TRBD2. The trim removed 1 base at V and 6 bases at J, leaving 7 bases unmatched. CDR3 length: 17 residues. Germline CDR1 is LNHNV and CDR2 is YYDKDF (reference sequence).

The V call is TRBV9, the J call TRBJ2-7; D might be TRBD2 (6 bases). The CDR3 totals 16 residues. Germline V gene sequence: CDR1 SGDLS, CDR2 YYNGEE. The ends were cut back, 0 bases at V and 2 bases at J, with 15 bases in the middle. In nucleotides, the CDR3 is TGTGCCAGCAGCGTAGCTACGTCGGGAGAACCCTACGAGCAGTACTTC. The encoded protein is CASSVATSGEPYEQYF.

The rearrangement joins TRBV19 to TRBJ1-3, with D perhaps matching TRBD1 (5 bases). Trimming removed 1 base from V and 0 bases from J, with 10 bases in between. The germline CDR1 and CDR2 sequences are LNHDA and SQIVND (reference sequence). The CDR3 is made up of 16 amino acids. The DNA of the CDR3 is TGTGCCAGTAGTATAGGAACCAGGGACTCTGGAAACACCATATATTTT. Translated: CASSIGTRDSGNTIYF.